This passage covers 3 T cell receptor beta chains from one sample sequenced in a study of blood T cells in healthy people across ages. A sample-barcoded 5' primer and a J-beta primer mix were used in a second PCR of about 6 to 12 cycles. TCRdb used MiXCR to reprocess the 5' RACE reads, holding one entry per CDR3 protein. The sample has 710,000 or so distinct CDR3 sequences, 22% seen once. The sequencing sample was made of blood. The receptors were gathered from a man in his 70s in good health.

This clonotype has a handful of counts. The chain combines TRBV5-1 with TRBJ2-1, with TRBD2 matching 9 bases. This CDR3 has 15 residues. V lost 0 bases, J lost 10 bases, and 8 bases stayed unmatched. Looked up from germline, CDR1 is SGHRS and CDR2 is YFSETQ. The CDR3 spells CASSLVRGGSGEQFF. The DNA for the CDR3 is TGCGCCAGCAGCTTGGTGCGGGGGGGTTCCGGGGAGCAGTTCTTC.

The rearrangement links TRBV15 to TRBJ1-5; 7 nucleotides match TRBD1. V dropped 3 bases and J dropped 4; count of bases not matched to a gene: 6. The V gene's germline CDR1 is LNHNV and CDR2 YYDKDF (reference sequence). The length of the CDR3 is 15 residues. CDR3 in DNA: TGTGCCACCAGCAGCTTACAGGGGACTAATCAGCCCCAGCATTTT. It translates to CATSSLQGTNQPQHF.

The chain links TRBV10-1 to TRBJ2-7; D is unresolved. The CDR3 length is 12 residues. V was cut by 2 bases and J by 6 bases, with 8 bases left in between. Germline CDR1 is WNHNN and CDR2 is SYGVQD (reference sequence). The CDR3 protein is CASSEVNLEQYF. In DNA form, the CDR3 reads TGCGCCAGCAGTGAGGTGAACCTCGAGCAGTACTTC.